This is a list of T cell receptor beta chains from one sample in a study of T cell responses to AZD1222 COVID-19 vaccine. The method was immunoSEQ multiplex PCR; TCRdb's version includes in-frame clones alone and lacks a portion of them. The repertoire includes approximately 150,000 clones, roughly 90% of them detected once, and approximately 2.5% sits in the top ten. Material: peripheral blood, obtained on day 0 of AZD1222 vaccination. These receptors originate from an adult in good health. CDR3s include the opening cysteine and the closing phenylalanine or tryptophan. The order of the fields is V gene, J gene, D gene, clone size, CDR3 DNA, CDR3 protein. A D gene is named only where the DNA matches it firmly. The size entry is marked missing in some rows and otherwise reads once, few, many or a size class.

v_gene: TRBV15
j_gene: TRBJ2-3
d_gene: TRBD1
abundance: .
CDR3nt: TGTGCCACCAGCAGGGGACAGGGCACTAGCACAGATACGCAGTATTTT
CDR3aa: CATSRGQGTSTDTQYF

v_gene: TRBV5-1
j_gene: TRBJ1-1
d_gene: TRBD1
abundance: .
CDR3nt: TGCGCCAGCAGCCTAACGGAGACAGGGTATACTGAAGCTTTCTTT
CDR3aa: CASSLTETGYTEAFF

v_gene: TRBV15
j_gene: TRBJ1-5
d_gene: .
abundance: once
CDR3nt: TGTGCCACCAGCAGAGATAACAGAAACAATCAGCCCCAGCATTTT
CDR3aa: CATSRDNRNNQPQHF

v_gene: TRBV11-2
j_gene: TRBJ2-7
d_gene: TRBD2
abundance: .
CDR3nt: TGTGCCAGCAGCGAACGACTAGCGGGAGTCCTCGAGCAGTACTTC
CDR3aa: CASSERLAGVLEQYF

v_gene: TRBV4-1
j_gene: TRBJ1-3
d_gene: .
abundance: .
CDR3nt: TGCGCCAGCAGCCTAACCGGGGAATCGGGACCTGGAAACACCATATATTTT
CDR3aa: CASSLTGESGPGNTIYF

v_gene: TRBV10-3
j_gene: TRBJ1-3
d_gene: .
abundance: .
CDR3nt: TGTGCCACCCGGGACGGCACGGGAAACACCATATATTTT
CDR3aa: CATRDGTGNTIYF

v_gene: TRBV7-6
j_gene: TRBJ2-7
d_gene: .
abundance: .
CDR3nt: TGTGCCAGCAGCCCCGGACAGGGAGGGTACGAGCAGTACTTC
CDR3aa: CASSPGQGGYEQYF

v_gene: TRBV21-1
j_gene: TRBJ2-7
d_gene: .
abundance: few
CDR3nt: TGTGCCAGCAGCAAAGGAGGACAGGACCTATACGAGCAGTACTTC
CDR3aa: CASSKGGQDLYEQYF

v_gene: TRBV3-1/TRBV3-2
j_gene: TRBJ1-2
d_gene: TRBD1
abundance: .
CDR3nt: TGTGCCAGCAGTACCCCGGACAGGGTACGGGGCTACACCTTC
CDR3aa: CASSTPDRVRGYTF

v_gene: TRBV11-2
j_gene: TRBJ1-2
d_gene: TRBD1
abundance: .
CDR3nt: TGTGCCAGCAGCCTCGACAGGGGGCGCGGCTACACCTTC
CDR3aa: CASSLDRGRGYTF

v_gene: TRBV19
j_gene: TRBJ2-7
d_gene: TRBD1
abundance: few
CDR3nt: TGTGCCAGTAGTACGGGACAGGGGTACTACGAGCAGTACTTC
CDR3aa: CASSTGQGYYEQYF

v_gene: TRBV10-2
j_gene: TRBJ1-4
d_gene: TRBD1
abundance: once
CDR3nt: TGCGCCAGCAGCCGGACAGGGGGCGGTGAAAAACTGTTTTTT
CDR3aa: CASSRTGGGEKLFF

v_gene: TRBV2
j_gene: TRBJ1-6
d_gene: .
abundance: once
CDR3nt: TGTGCCAGCAGTGAAATTTCACCCCTCCACTTT
CDR3aa: CASSEISPLHF

v_gene: TRBV7-3
j_gene: TRBJ1-2
d_gene: .
abundance: once
CDR3nt: TGTGCCAGCAGCATATCCGGGACAATCGGCGGCTACACCTTC
CDR3aa: CASSISGTIGGYTF

v_gene: TRBV5-1
j_gene: TRBJ2-7
d_gene: .
abundance: .
CDR3nt: TGCGCCAGCAGCTTGAGGGGGAAGGGAAGCTCCTACGAGCAGTACTTC
CDR3aa: CASSLRGKGSSYEQYF

v_gene: TRBV18
j_gene: TRBJ1-1
d_gene: .
abundance: .
CDR3nt: TGTGCCAGCTCACCCCCGGGCAGGGGTTCTGGGGAAGCTTTCTTT
CDR3aa: CASSPPGRGSGEAFF

v_gene: TRBV12-3/TRBV12-4
j_gene: TRBJ1-2
d_gene: .
abundance: .
CDR3nt: TGTGCCAGCAGTCCCCCCCTCGACTATGGCTACACCTTC
CDR3aa: CASSPPLDYGYTF

v_gene: TRBV4-1
j_gene: TRBJ1-5
d_gene: .
abundance: .
CDR3nt: TGCGCCAGCAGCCAAGCGCCGCAGGGTGGGCCCCAGCATTTT
CDR3aa: CASSQAPQGGPQHF

v_gene: TRBV12-3/TRBV12-4
j_gene: TRBJ2-3
d_gene: .
abundance: .
CDR3nt: TGTGCCAGCAGTTTAATTGCGGGGAATACGCAGTATTTT
CDR3aa: CASSLIAGNTQYF

v_gene: TRBV10-1
j_gene: TRBJ2-7
d_gene: TRBD1
abundance: few
CDR3nt: TGCGCCACCCAACACGGGACAGGGGGCTCCGAGCAGTACTTC
CDR3aa: CATQHGTGGSEQYF

v_gene: TRBV30
j_gene: TRBJ2-1
d_gene: TRBD2
abundance: .
CDR3nt: TGTGCCTGGAGTGGGACTAGGGACAATGAGCAGTTCTTC
CDR3aa: CAWSGTRDNEQFF

v_gene: TRBV28
j_gene: TRBJ1-5
d_gene: TRBD1
abundance: .
CDR3nt: TGTGCCAGCCGGTCCAGGGGGGGGAATCAGCCCCAGCATTTT
CDR3aa: CASRSRGGNQPQHF

v_gene: TRBV6-5
j_gene: TRBJ1-6
d_gene: TRBD1
abundance: .
CDR3nt: TGTGCCAGCAGCCGGGACAGGGGGCATAGTTCACCCCTCCACTTT
CDR3aa: CASSRDRGHSSPLHF

v_gene: TRBV18
j_gene: TRBJ1-2
d_gene: TRBD1
abundance: .
CDR3nt: TGTGCCAGCTCACTCGACAGGGGGGACCTTGGCTACACCTTC
CDR3aa: CASSLDRGDLGYTF

v_gene: TRBV30
j_gene: TRBJ1-6
d_gene: .
abundance: .
CDR3nt: TGTGCCTGGAGTGTACTACAGGGAAATTCACCCCTCCACTTT
CDR3aa: CAWSVLQGNSPLHF

v_gene: TRBV7-8
j_gene: TRBJ2-7
d_gene: .
abundance: .
CDR3nt: TGTGCCAGCAGCCCTGGGCCTCATCGGGAACGCGAGCAGTACTTC
CDR3aa: CASSPGPHREREQYF

v_gene: TRBV4-1
j_gene: TRBJ2-1
d_gene: .
abundance: .
CDR3nt: TGCGCCAGCTCGGGAAACCGCTACAATGAGCAGTTCTTC
CDR3aa: CASSGNRYNEQFF

v_gene: TRBV5-5
j_gene: TRBJ2-1
d_gene: TRBD2
abundance: .
CDR3nt: TGTGCCAGCAGCTTGGTACTAGCGGGAGACAATGAGCAGTTCTTC
CDR3aa: CASSLVLAGDNEQFF

v_gene: TRBV21-1
j_gene: TRBJ2-7
d_gene: .
abundance: .
CDR3nt: TGTGCCAGCAGCAAATCGAGTCCGGGACTAGAGTCCGAGCAGTACTTC
CDR3aa: CASSKSSPGLESEQYF

v_gene: TRBV13
j_gene: TRBJ1-5
d_gene: .
abundance: .
CDR3nt: TGTGCCAGCAGCCGCAGGGCATCAAGACAGCCCCAGCATTTT
CDR3aa: CASSRRASRQPQHF

v_gene: TRBV29-1
j_gene: TRBJ1-2
d_gene: TRBD1
abundance: .
CDR3nt: TGCAGCGTTGAATTACAGGGGAGGATCTATGGCTACACCTTC
CDR3aa: CSVELQGRIYGYTF

v_gene: TRBV6-1
j_gene: TRBJ2-7
d_gene: .
abundance: .
CDR3nt: TGTGCCAGCAGTGAACTCCCCAATGACTCCTACGAGCAGTACTTC
CDR3aa: CASSELPNDSYEQYF

v_gene: TRBV4-2
j_gene: TRBJ1-2
d_gene: .
abundance: .
CDR3nt: TGTGCCAGCAGCCAGGACAGAAAAACTAACTATGGCTACACCTTC
CDR3aa: CASSQDRKTNYGYTF

v_gene: TRBV28
j_gene: TRBJ1-1
d_gene: .
abundance: few
CDR3nt: TGTGCCAGCAGTTCCCCAGGTATCAACACTGAAGCTTTCTTT
CDR3aa: CASSSPGINTEAFF

v_gene: TRBV7-2
j_gene: TRBJ1-5
d_gene: .
abundance: .
CDR3nt: TGTGCCAGCAGCTTACGCACAGAAGATCAGCCCCAGCATTTT
CDR3aa: CASSLRTEDQPQHF

v_gene: TRBV7-9
j_gene: TRBJ2-7
d_gene: .
abundance: .
CDR3nt: TGTGCCAGCAGCCCCCTCAGGGCCCCCTACGAGCAGTACTTC
CDR3aa: CASSPLRAPYEQYF

v_gene: TRBV18
j_gene: TRBJ1-1
d_gene: .
abundance: .
CDR3nt: TGTGCCAGCTCACCAGGGGCCGGGGACACTGAAGCTTTCTTT
CDR3aa: CASSPGAGDTEAFF

v_gene: TRBV12-3/TRBV12-4
j_gene: TRBJ1-5
d_gene: .
abundance: few
CDR3nt: TGTGCCAGCAGTTTGCCAGGGGAAGAGCCCCAGCATTTT
CDR3aa: CASSLPGEEPQHF

v_gene: TRBV7-6
j_gene: TRBJ1-6
d_gene: .
abundance: .
CDR3nt: TGTGCCAGCAGCCCACAGGGTATAGCTTCACCCCTCCACTTT
CDR3aa: CASSPQGIASPLHF

v_gene: TRBV7-9
j_gene: TRBJ2-7
d_gene: .
abundance: .
CDR3nt: TGTGCCTCCGCGGCCCGGGAATCCTACGAGCAGTACTTC
CDR3aa: CASAARESYEQYF

v_gene: TRBV24-1
j_gene: TRBJ2-7
d_gene: TRBD1
abundance: .
CDR3nt: TGTGCCACCAGAGGGGACAGGGCACCCTACGAGCAGTACTTC
CDR3aa: CATRGDRAPYEQYF

v_gene: TRBV3-1/TRBV3-2
j_gene: TRBJ1-1
d_gene: .
abundance: few
CDR3nt: TGTGCCAGCAGCCAAGATACGAGGCAGGGTACAGCTTTCTTT
CDR3aa: CASSQDTRQGTAFF

v_gene: TRBV10-1
j_gene: TRBJ2-2
d_gene: .
abundance: .
CDR3nt: TGCGCCAGCAAGGGCCCCACCGGGGAGCTGTTTTTT
CDR3aa: CASKGPTGELFF

v_gene: TRBV7-3
j_gene: TRBJ2-2
d_gene: TRBD2
abundance: .
CDR3nt: TGTGCCAGCAGCTTAACGGGACTAGCGGGAGGGACCGGGGAGCTGTTTTTT
CDR3aa: CASSLTGLAGGTGELFF

v_gene: TRBV9
j_gene: TRBJ1-5
d_gene: TRBD1
abundance: .
CDR3nt: TGTGCCAGCAGCGTAGGGGGACAGGGTCATCAGCCCCAGCATTTT
CDR3aa: CASSVGGQGHQPQHF

v_gene: TRBV11-1
j_gene: TRBJ2-2
d_gene: .
abundance: .
CDR3nt: TGTGCCAGCAGCCGTGAAGGGAACACCGGGGAGCTGTTTTTT
CDR3aa: CASSREGNTGELFF

v_gene: TRBV18
j_gene: TRBJ1-2
d_gene: TRBD1
abundance: .
CDR3nt: TGTGCCAGCGCGACAGGGGCCCCAGACTATGGCTACACCTTC
CDR3aa: CASATGAPDYGYTF

v_gene: TRBV2
j_gene: TRBJ1-5
d_gene: TRBD1
abundance: .
CDR3nt: TGTGCCAGCAGTCTCGGACAGGCCCTCCCGCCCCAGCATTTT
CDR3aa: CASSLGQALPPQHF

v_gene: TRBV2
j_gene: TRBJ2-3
d_gene: .
abundance: .
CDR3nt: TGTGCCACCGGGGTCTGGTTCACAGATACGCAGTATTTT
CDR3aa: CATGVWFTDTQYF